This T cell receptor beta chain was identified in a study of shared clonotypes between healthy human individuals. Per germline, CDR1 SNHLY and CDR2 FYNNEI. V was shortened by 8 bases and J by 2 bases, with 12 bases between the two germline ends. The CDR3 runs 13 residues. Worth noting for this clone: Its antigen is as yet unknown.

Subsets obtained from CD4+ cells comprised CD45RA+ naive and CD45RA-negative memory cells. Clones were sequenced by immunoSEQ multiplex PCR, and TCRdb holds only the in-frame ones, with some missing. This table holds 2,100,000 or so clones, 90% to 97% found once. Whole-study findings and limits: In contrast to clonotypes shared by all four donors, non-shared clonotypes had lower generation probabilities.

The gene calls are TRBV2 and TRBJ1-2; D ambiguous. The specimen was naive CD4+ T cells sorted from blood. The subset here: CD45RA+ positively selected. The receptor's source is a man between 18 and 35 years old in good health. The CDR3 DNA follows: TGTGCCAGCGCGGCAGTTAAAAACTATGGCTACACCTTC. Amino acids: CASAAVKNYGYTF.